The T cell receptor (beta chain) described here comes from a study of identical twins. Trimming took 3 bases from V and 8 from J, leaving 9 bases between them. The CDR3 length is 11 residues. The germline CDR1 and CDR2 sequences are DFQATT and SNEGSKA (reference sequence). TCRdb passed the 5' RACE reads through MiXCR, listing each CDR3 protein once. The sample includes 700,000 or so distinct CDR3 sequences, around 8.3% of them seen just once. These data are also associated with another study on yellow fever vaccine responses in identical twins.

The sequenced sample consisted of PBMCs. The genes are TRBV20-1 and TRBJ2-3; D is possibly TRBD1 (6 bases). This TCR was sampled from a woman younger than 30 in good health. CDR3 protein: CSASQGSTQYF. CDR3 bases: TGCAGTGCTAGTCAGGGGAGTACGCAGTATTTT.